Below are 18 T cell receptor beta chains sequenced from a single sample in a study of response to subunit inactivated influenza vaccine listed by TCRdb under 2018. Library method: RT-PCR. Reads for this sample came from an Illumina HiSeq 2500. Through fastp at Q25 and MiXCR, TCRdb rebuilt clones from the public reads, retaining in-frame beta chains. Each entry merges the rows of one CDR3 protein and shows their most common DNA and genes. The sample data list 600,000 to 850,000 distinct CDR3 sequences, and 11% to 15% of these were observed just once. The ten largest clones capture approximately 7.6% of the sample. The input for sequencing was PBMCs from blood, taken roughly 15 days before vaccination. These receptors were taken from a man aged 50 or older who received an inactivated influenza vaccine. Donor details come from another sample of the same person, matched by shared clones.

V usage is TRBV4-3 and J usage is TRBJ2-6, with unresolved D. Germline V gives CDR1 LGHNA, CDR2 YSLEER. The CDR3 loop spans 15 amino acids. Trimming pared 0 bases from V and 5 bases from J, leaving 8 bases between. The CDR3 nucleotides read TGCGCCAGCAGCCAAGATCCGCAGCGGGCCAACGTCCTGACTTTC. Translating it yields CASSQDPQRANVLTF.

This clonotype was counted at least ten times. The chain's CDR3 is CASSPSDSHNEQFF. CDR3 in DNA: TGTGCCAGCAGTCCCTCCGACTCTCACAATGAGCAGTTCTTC. The chain employs TRBV28 and TRBJ2-1; D not resolved. V shed 5 bases and J shed 5 bases, with 13 bases lying between them. Germline CDR1 reads MDHEN; CDR2 reads SYDVKM. CDR3 size: 14 residues.

The chain uses TRBV20-1 and TRBJ2-7, with 8 bases lining up with TRBD2. Germline loops: CDR1 DFQATT, CDR2 SNEGSKA (reference sequence). The V segment lost 2 bases and the J segment 4 bases; nucleotides outside the gene matches: 4. The CDR3 loop spans 13 amino acids. CDR3 sequence reads: CSARKRETYEQYF. CDR3 sequence (DNA): TGCAGTGCTAGAAAGCGGGAGACTTACGAGCAGTACTTC.

This clonotype was seen at least ten times. J is TRBJ1-6 and V is TRBV6-1; 7 bases match TRBD1. The CDR3 is 14 amino acids. Germline V gene lookup returns CDR1 MNHNS and CDR2 SASEGT. J lost 5 bases, V lost 6 bases, and 4 bases had no gene match. CDR3 protein: CASRMTGHNSPLHF. The CDR3 nucleotides are TGTGCCAGCAGGATGACAGGGCATAATTCACCCCTCCACTTT.

The V call is TRBV10-3, the J call TRBJ2-1, with 11 bases fitting TRBD2. Germline V gene lookup returns CDR1 ENHRY and CDR2 SYGVKD. V was pared by 2 bases and J by 9 bases, with 9 bases of the junction left unmatched. The CDR3 is made up of 16 amino acids. DNA of the CDR3: TGTGCCATCAGTGAGAAAATTAGCGGGGGGGCGGTTGAGCAGTTCTTC. Translation gives CAISEKISGGAVEQFF.

This clonotype was found a few times. V gene TRBV4-1 combines with J gene TRBJ2-5; TRBD2 agrees at 12 bases. The CDR3 consists of 15 residues. Germline loops: CDR1 MGHRA, CDR2 YSYEKL. V gave up 2 bases and J gave up 5 bases; unmatched junction bases: 3. The CDR3, as DNA: TGCGCCAGCAGCCAATGGACTAGCGGGACGGAGACCCAGTACTTC. This sequence encodes CASSQWTSGTETQYF.

The chain recombines TRBV6-1 with TRBJ2-7; 10 bases are shared with TRBD2. Germline trimming cut 5 bases from V and 0 bases from J; bases unmatched to any gene: 4. Germline lookup yields CDR1 MNHNS and CDR2 SASEGT. The CDR3 consists of 15 residues. Here the CDR3 reads CASSTGTSDSYEQYF. CDR3 in DNA: TGTGCCAGCAGTACCGGGACTAGCGACTCCTACGAGCAGTACTTC.

In its sample, this clonotype was seen many times. The V call is TRBV12-3 or TRBV12-4, the J call TRBJ2-1; a weak D match, TRBD1 (5 bases). The CDR3 contains 15 residues. V lost 6 bases and J 0 bases, leaving 12 bases between the germline ends. The CDR3 coding sequence is TGTGCCAGCAGCCGACAGTCTTACTCCTACAATGAGCAGTTCTTC. This sequence encodes CASSRQSYSYNEQFF.

The gene calls are TRBV2 and TRBJ1-5; the match to TRBD1 covers 7 bases. The germline gives CDR1 SNHLY, CDR2 FYNNEI. CDR3 size: 15 residues. The V gene end was trimmed by 8 bases and the J gene end by 0 bases; junction bases not matched to a gene: 7. CDR3 amino acids: CASRDRDHSNQPQHF. CDR3 DNA sequence: TGTGCCAGCCGCGACAGGGACCATAGCAATCAGCCCCAGCATTTT.

This clonotype was picked up a small number of times. This chain uses TRBV3-1 with TRBJ1-5, with D possibly TRBD1 on 6 matching bases. Deletions cut 2 bases from V and 1 base from J, with 12 bases between. Germline values: CDR1 LGHDT, CDR2 YNNKEL (reference sequence). This CDR3 has 16 residues. Written as DNA, the CDR3 is TGTGCCAGCAGCCAACGCACAGGGATAAGCAATCAGCCCCAGCATTTT. Translating it yields CASSQRTGISNQPQHF.

The J gene is TRBJ2-7, the V gene TRBV28; D may be TRBD1 (5 bases). The CDR3 runs to 15 residues. Looked up from germline, CDR1 is MDHEN and CDR2 is SYDVKM. V was clipped by 8 bases and J by 3 bases, with 20 bases between them. The CDR3 nucleotides read TGTGCCAGCCAACTCGGGTTATGGCAGGGCTACGAGCAGTACTTC. Translation gives CASQLGLWQGYEQYF.

The genes are TRBV27 and TRBJ2-1; D may be TRBD1 or TRBD2 (5 bases each). Trimming stripped 9 bases from V and 0 bases from J, with 15 bases between. This CDR3 has 15 residues. Germline CDR1 and CDR2: MNHEY and SMNVEV (reference sequence). The CDR3 reads CASFSSGPSYNEQFF. The CDR3 nucleotides read TGTGCCAGTTTTTCTTCGGGACCCTCCTACAATGAGCAGTTCTTC.

This clonotype has more than one count but fewer than ten. This chain uses TRBV7-2 with TRBJ2-1; no firm D call. Germline CDR1 and CDR2: SGHTA and FQGNSA. This CDR3 region has 16 residues. Trimming pared 1 base from V and 2 bases from J, leaving 12 bases between. CDR3 amino acids: CASSLGFVGPYNEQFF. In DNA form, the CDR3 reads TGTGCCAGCAGCTTAGGGTTTGTCGGGCCCTACAATGAGCAGTTCTTC.

This clonotype was recorded a few times. CDR3 sequence: CASSPFGGRAGPEQFF. The CDR3 DNA is TGTGCCAGCTCACCGTTTGGTGGGAGGGCCGGTCCTGAGCAGTTCTTC. The chain combines TRBV18 with TRBJ2-1; TRBD2 matches at 7 bases. Trimming removed 3 bases from V and 9 bases from J; junction bases left unmatched: 14. Germline loops: CDR1 KGHSH, CDR2 LQKENI. The CDR3 is 16 amino acids.

The chain joins TRBV6-2 or TRBV6-3 to TRBJ2-5; D possibly corresponds to TRBD2 (6 bases). CDR1 MNHEY and CDR2 SVGEGT come from the germline V gene. This CDR3 is built from 14 residues. Trimming took off 0 bases at V and 5 bases at J, with 10 bases between the two ends. CDR3 bases: TGTGCCAGCAGTTACTCGATCGGGAGCGAGACCCAGTACTTC. It specifies CASSYSIGSETQYF.

The V and J genes are TRBV20-1 and TRBJ2-3; possible D gene TRBD2, 6 bases. Germline V gives CDR1 DFQATT, CDR2 SNEGSKA (reference sequence). The CDR3 extends over 11 amino acids. Trimming cost V 5 bases and J 6 bases, with 9 bases left between them. As DNA, the CDR3 is TGCAGTGCTTCCCGGGGGGATACGCAGTATTTT. As protein: CSASRGDTQYF.

This clonotype was picked up a small number of times. The V call is TRBV6-2 or TRBV6-3, the J call TRBJ2-7, with a possible D match to TRBD2 (5 bases). CDR3 length: 11 amino acids. Germline values: CDR1 MNHEY, CDR2 SVGEGT. V dropped 5 bases and J dropped 6 bases, with 8 bases sitting between them. CDR3 sequence (DNA): TGTGCCAGCAGTGGACTCGGCGAGCAGTACTTC. Translation gives CASSGLGEQYF.

This rearrangement joins TRBV7-9 to TRBJ2-5, with TRBD2 identical over 12 bases. V shed 2 bases and J 3 bases; nucleotides not matched to a gene: 7. The germline CDR1 and CDR2 sequences are SEHNR and FQNEAQ (reference sequence). The CDR3 loop spans 17 amino acids. CDR3 protein: CASSLSPLAGGKETQYF. The CDR3 nucleotides read TGTGCCAGCAGCTTATCTCCACTAGCGGGGGGCAAAGAGACCCAGTACTTC.